The entry below gives a single T cell receptor (beta chain) sequence along with its context. Data came from immunoSEQ multiplex PCR; TCRdb stores just in-frame clones and leaves some out. The repertoire includes some 5,500 clones, 55% to 75% of them detected once, and approximately 14% sits in the top ten. This CDR3 contains 15 residues. Per the germline V gene, CDR1 is LNHDA and CDR2 is SQIVND (reference sequence). Trimming took 4 bases from V and 3 from J, leaving 10 bases between them. This sample is part of a study of early stage breast cancer tumors. The chain joins TRBV19 to TRBJ2-6; D is undetermined. The sequencing input was normal breast tissue next to the tumor. The sequence came from a person in their sixties with breast cancer. CDR3 amino acids: CASSTAGGGANVLTF. The DNA of the CDR3 is TGTGCCAGTAGTACGGCAGGTGGTGGGGCCAACGTCCTGACTTTC.